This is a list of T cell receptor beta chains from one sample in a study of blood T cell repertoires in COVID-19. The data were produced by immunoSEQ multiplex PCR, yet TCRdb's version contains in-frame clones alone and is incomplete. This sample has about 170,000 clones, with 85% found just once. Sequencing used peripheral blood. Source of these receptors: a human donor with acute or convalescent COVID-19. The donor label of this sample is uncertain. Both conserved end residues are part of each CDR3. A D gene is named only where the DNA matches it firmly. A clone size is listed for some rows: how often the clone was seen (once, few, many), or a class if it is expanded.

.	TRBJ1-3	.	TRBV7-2	CASSLGLPGHLMGNTIYF	TGTGCCAGCAGCTTAGGTCTCCCGGGACATTTGATGGGAAACACCATATATTTT
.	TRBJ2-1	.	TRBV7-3	CASSLRQGPSYNEQFF	TGTGCCAGCAGCTTACGTCAGGGTCCGTCATACAATGAGCAGTTCTTC
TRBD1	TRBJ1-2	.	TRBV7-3	CASSFQGADGYTF	TGTGCCAGCAGCTTTCAGGGGGCGGATGGCTACACCTTC
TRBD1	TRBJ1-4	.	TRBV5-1	CASSPPLGQIGEKLFF	TGCGCCAGCAGCCCCCCCCTGGGACAGATCGGAGAAAAACTGTTTTTT
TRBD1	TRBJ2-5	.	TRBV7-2	CASSPDRAETQYF	TGTGCCAGCAGCCCGGACAGGGCAGAGACCCAGTACTTC
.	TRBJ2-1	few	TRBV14	CASSQDSYNEQFF	TGTGCCAGCAGCCAGGACAGCTACAATGAGCAGTTCTTC
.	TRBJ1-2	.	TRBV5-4	CASSPDRNYGYTF	TGTGCCAGCAGTCCGGACAGAAACTATGGCTACACCTTC
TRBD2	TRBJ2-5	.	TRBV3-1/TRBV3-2	CASSQVVERGGAGETQYF	TGTGCCAGCAGCCAAGTAGTGGAGCGCGGGGGGGCCGGGGAGACCCAGTACTTC
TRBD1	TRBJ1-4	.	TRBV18	CASSTRQGDEKLFF	TGTGCCAGCTCAACCCGACAGGGGGATGAAAAACTGTTTTTT
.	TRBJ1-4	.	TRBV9	CASSAVPSGAELFF	TGTGCCAGCAGCGCCGTCCCTTCAGGGGCGGAACTGTTTTTT
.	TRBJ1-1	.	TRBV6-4	CASSAGMNTEAFF	TGTGCCAGCAGCGCGGGTATGAACACTGAAGCTTTCTTT
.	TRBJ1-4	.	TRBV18	CASSPNGDTATNEKLFF	TGTGCCAGCTCACCAAATGGGGACACCGCAACTAATGAAAAACTGTTTTTT
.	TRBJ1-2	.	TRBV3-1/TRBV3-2	CASSQRRRERWNYGYTF	TGTGCCAGCAGCCAGAGGCGGAGGGAGAGGTGGAACTATGGCTACACCTTC
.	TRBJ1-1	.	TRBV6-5	CASISFGSNTEAFF	TGTGCCAGCATCTCCTTTGGCTCGAACACTGAAGCTTTCTTT
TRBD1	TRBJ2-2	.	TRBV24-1	CATSDTGGSYSGELFF	TGTGCCACCAGTGATACAGGGGGCTCGTACTCCGGGGAGCTGTTTTTT
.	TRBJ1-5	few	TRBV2	CASREGLSRTGQPQHF	TGTGCCAGCAGGGAAGGACTGTCTAGAACGGGTCAGCCCCAGCATTTT
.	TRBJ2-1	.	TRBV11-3	CASSLNSDNEQFF	TGTGCCAGCAGCCTAAATAGCGACAATGAGCAGTTCTTC